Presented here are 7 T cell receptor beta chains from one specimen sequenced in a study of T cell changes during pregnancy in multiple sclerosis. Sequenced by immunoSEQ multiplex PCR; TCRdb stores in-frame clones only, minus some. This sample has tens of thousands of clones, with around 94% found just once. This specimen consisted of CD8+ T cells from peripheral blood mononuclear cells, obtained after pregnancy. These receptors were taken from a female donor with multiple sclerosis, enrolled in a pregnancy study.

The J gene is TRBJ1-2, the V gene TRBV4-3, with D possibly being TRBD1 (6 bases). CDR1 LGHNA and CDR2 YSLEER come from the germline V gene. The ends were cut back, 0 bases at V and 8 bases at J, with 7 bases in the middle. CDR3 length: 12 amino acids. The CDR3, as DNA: TGCGCCAGCAGCCAAGAAGGGGGAGGCTACACCTTC. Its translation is CASSQEGGGYTF.

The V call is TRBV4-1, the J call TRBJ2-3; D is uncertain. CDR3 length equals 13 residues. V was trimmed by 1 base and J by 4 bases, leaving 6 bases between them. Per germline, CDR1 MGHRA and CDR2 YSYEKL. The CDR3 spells CASSQGPSDTQYF. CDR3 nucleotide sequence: TGCGCCAGCAGCCAAGGGCCGTCAGATACGCAGTATTTT.

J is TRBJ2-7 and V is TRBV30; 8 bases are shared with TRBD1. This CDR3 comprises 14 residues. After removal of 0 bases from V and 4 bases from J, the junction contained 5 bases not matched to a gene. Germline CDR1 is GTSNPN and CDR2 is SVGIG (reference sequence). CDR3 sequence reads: CAWSVGTGGYEQYF. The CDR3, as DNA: TGTGCCTGGAGTGTTGGGACAGGTGGTTACGAGCAGTACTTC.

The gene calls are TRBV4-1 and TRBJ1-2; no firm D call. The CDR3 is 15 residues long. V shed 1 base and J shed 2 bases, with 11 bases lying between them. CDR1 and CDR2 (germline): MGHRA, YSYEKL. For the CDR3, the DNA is TGCGCCAGCAGCCAAGTAGCCCCGGGGAACTATGGCTACACCTTC. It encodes CASSQVAPGNYGYTF.

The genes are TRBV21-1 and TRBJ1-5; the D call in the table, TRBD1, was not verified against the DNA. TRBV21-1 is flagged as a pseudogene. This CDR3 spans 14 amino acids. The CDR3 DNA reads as TGTGCCAGCAGCAAGGCTGCCGTTAATCAGCCCCAGCATTTT. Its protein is CASSKAAVNQPQHF.

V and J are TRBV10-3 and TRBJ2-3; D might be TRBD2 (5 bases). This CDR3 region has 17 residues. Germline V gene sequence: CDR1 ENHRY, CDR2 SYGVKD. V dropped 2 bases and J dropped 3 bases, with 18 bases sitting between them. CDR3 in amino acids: CAISEIITTRGTDTQYF. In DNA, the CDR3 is TGTGCCATCAGTGAGATTATCACGACAAGAGGGACAGATACGCAGTATTTT.

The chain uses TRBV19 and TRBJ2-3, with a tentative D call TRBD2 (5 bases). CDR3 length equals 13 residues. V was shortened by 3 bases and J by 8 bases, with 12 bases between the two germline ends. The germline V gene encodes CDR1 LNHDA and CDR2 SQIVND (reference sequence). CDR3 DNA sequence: TGTGCCAGTAGTATCATGAGCAGCGGTACGCAGTATTTT. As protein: CASSIMSSGTQYF.